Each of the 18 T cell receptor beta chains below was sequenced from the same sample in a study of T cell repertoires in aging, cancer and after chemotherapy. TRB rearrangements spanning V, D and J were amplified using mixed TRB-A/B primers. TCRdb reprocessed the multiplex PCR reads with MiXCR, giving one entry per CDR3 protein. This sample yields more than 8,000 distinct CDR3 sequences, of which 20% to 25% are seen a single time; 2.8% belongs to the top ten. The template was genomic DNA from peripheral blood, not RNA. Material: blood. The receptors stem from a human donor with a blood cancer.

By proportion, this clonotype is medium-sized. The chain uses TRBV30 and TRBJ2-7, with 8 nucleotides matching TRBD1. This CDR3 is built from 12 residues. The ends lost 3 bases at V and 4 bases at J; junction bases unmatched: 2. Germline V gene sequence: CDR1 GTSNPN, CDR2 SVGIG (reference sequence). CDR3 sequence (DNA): TGTGCCTGGAGGCAGGGGGCATACGAGCAGTACTTC. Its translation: CAWRQGAYEQYF.

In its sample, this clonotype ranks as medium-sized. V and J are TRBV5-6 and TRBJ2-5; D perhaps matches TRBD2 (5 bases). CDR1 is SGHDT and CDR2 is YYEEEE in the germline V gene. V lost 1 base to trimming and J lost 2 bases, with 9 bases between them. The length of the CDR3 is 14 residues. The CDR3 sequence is CASSLSSFQETQYF. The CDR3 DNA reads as TGTGCCAGCAGCTTGTCTAGCTTTCAAGAGACCCAGTACTTC.

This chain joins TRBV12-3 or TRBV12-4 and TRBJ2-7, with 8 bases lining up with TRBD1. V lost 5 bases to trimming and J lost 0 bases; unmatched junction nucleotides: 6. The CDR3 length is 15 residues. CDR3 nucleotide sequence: TGTGCCAGCAGTCATGGACAGGGCCTCTCCTACGAGCAGTACTTC. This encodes CASSHGQGLSYEQYF.

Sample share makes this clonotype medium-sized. The CDR3 sequence: CASRGDRDAVYGYTF. The DNA for the CDR3 is TGTGCCAGTAGGGGGGACCGGGACGCCGTCTATGGCTACACCTTC. V usage is TRBV19 and J usage is TRBJ1-2; D may be TRBD1 (5 bases). Germline loops: CDR1 LNHDA, CDR2 SQIVND (reference sequence). V was clipped by 6 bases and J by 4 bases, with 18 bases between them. CDR3 length: 15 residues. Together with reference TRBV19 and TRBJ1-2, the CDR3 gives the full variable domain: DGGITQSPKYLFRKEGQNVTLSCEQNLNHDAMYWYRQDPGQGLRLIYYSQIVNDFQKGDIAEGYSVSREKKESFPLTVTSAQKNPTAFYLCASRGDRDAVYGYTFGSGTRLTVV.

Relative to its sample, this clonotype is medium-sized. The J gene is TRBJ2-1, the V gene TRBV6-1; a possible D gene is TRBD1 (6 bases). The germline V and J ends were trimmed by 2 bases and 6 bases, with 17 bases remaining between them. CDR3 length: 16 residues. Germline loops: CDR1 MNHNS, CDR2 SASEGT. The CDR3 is CASSENRVPPTNEQFF. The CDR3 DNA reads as TGTGCCAGCAGTGAAAACAGGGTACCCCCAACCAATGAGCAGTTCTTC.

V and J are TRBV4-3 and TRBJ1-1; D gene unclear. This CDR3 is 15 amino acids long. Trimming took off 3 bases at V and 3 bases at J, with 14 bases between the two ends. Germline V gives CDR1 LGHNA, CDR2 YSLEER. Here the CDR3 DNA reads TGCGCCAGCAGCCATCCGGGAAGGGCAGACACTGAAGCTTTCTTT. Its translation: CASSHPGRADTEAFF.

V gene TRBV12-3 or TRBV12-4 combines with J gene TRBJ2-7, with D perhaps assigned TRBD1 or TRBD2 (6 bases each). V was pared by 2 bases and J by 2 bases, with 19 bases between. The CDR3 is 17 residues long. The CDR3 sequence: CASSLWDWTQGPYEQYF. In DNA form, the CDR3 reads TGTGCCAGCAGTTTATGGGACTGGACACAGGGCCCCTACGAGCAGTACTTC.

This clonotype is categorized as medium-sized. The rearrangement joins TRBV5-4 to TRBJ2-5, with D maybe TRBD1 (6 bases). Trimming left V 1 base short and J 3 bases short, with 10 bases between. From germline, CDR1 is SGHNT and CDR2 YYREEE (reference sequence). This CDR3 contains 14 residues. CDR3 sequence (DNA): TGTGCCAGCAGCTTGAGGGACACCAAAGAGACCCAGTACTTC. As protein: CASSLRDTKETQYF.

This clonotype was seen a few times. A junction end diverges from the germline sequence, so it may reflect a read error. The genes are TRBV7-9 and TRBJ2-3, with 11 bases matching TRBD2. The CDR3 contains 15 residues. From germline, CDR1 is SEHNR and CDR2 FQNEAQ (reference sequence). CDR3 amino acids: CASSRTSGLTDTQYF. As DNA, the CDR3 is TGCGCCAGCAGCCGGACTAGCGGGTTGACAGATACGCAGTATTTT.

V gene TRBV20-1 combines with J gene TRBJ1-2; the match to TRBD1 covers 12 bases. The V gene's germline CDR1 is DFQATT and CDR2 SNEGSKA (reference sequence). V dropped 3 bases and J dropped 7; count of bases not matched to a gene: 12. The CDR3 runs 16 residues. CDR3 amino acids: CSARRGAGQGAGGYTF. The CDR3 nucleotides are TGCAGTGCTAGGCGTGGGGCGGGACAGGGGGCTGGTGGCTACACCTTC.

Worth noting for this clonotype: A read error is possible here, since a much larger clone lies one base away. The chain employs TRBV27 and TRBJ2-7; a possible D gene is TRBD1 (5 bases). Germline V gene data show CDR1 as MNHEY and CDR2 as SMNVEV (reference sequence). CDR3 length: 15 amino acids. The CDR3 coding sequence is TGTGCCTGCAGTTTAGTACAGGAGAGCTCCTACGAGCAGTACTTC. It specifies CACSLVQESSYEQYF.

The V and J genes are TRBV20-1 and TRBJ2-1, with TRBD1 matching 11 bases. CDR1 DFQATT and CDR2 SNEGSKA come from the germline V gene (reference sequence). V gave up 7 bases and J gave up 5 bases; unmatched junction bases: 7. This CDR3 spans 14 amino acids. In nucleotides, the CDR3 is TGCAGTGTTGGGACAGGGGGGAGAAACAATGAGCAGTTCTTC. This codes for CSVGTGGRNNEQFF.

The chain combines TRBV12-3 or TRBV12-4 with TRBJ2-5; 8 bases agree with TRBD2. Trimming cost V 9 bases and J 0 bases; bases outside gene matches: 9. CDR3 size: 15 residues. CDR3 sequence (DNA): TGTGCCAGTGAGTATGTTAGCGGGAACCAAGAGACCCAGTACTTC. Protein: CASEYVSGNQETQYF.

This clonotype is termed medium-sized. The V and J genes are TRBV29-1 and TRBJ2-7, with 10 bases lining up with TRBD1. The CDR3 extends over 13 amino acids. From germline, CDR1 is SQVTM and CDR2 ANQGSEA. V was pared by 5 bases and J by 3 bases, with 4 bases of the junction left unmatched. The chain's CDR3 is CSVSRTGGYEQYF. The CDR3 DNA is TGCAGCGTTAGCAGGACAGGGGGCTACGAGCAGTACTTC.

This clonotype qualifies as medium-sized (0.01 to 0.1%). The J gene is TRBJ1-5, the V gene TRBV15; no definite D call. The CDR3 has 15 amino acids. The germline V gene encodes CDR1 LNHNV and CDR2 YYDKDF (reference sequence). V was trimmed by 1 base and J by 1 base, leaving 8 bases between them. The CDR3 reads CATSRGGTSNQPQHF. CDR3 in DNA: TGTGCCACCAGCAGAGGGGGTACGAGCAATCAGCCCCAGCATTTT.

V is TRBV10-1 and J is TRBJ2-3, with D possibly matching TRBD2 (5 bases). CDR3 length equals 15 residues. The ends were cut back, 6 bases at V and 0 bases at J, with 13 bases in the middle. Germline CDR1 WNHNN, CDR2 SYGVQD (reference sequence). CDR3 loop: CASSHQSGSTDTQYF. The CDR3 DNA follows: TGCGCCAGCAGCCACCAAAGCGGAAGCACAGATACGCAGTATTTT.

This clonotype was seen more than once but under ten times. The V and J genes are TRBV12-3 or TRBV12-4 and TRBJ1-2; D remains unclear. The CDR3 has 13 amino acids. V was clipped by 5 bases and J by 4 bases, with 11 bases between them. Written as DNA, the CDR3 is TGTGCCAGCAGTCCCGCTAGGATCTATGGCTACACCTTC. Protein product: CASSPARIYGYTF.

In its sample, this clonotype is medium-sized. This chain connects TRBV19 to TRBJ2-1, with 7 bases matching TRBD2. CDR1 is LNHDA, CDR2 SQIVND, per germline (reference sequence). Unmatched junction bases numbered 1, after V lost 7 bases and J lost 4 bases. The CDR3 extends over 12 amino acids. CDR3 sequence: CASTSGYNEQFF. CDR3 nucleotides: TGTGCCAGTACTAGCGGATACAATGAGCAGTTCTTC.